Shown below are 27 T cell receptor beta chains from a single sample sequenced in a study of CD8+ T cells in alopecia areata. Sequencing relied on a cDNA template that was reverse transcribed from extracted RNA. The repertoire was sequenced with immunoSEQ multiplex PCR; TCRdb's copy has only in-frame clones and lacks some. The sample records some 190,000 clones, approximately 50% being singletons. Treatment specified: oral pan-JAK inhibitor, 5-10 mg twice daily. Sequencing was performed on CD8+ T cells sorted from blood, taken around week 52, from a patient treated with tofacitinib. These receptors originate from a human donor with alopecia areata.

With regard to this clone: Its ends do not fully match the called genes, so a read error is possible. The V gene is TRBV6-1, the J gene TRBJ1-1; D is unresolved. Germline values: CDR1 MNHNS, CDR2 SASEGT. CDR3 size: 13 residues. This CDR3 is CASSNSRNAEAFF. The DNA for the CDR3 is TGTGCCAGCAGCAACAGCCGGAACGCTGAAGCTTTCTTT.

The chain uses TRBV5-4 and TRBJ1-1, with D perhaps matching TRBD1 (5 bases). The ends were cut back, 0 bases at V and 1 base at J, with 10 bases in the middle. CDR1 and CDR2 (germline): SGHNT, YYREEE (reference sequence). The CDR3 sequence is 15 residues long. This CDR3 reads CASSLEGQGNTEAFF. Written as DNA, the CDR3 is TGTGCCAGCAGCTTGGAAGGTCAGGGGAACACTGAAGCTTTCTTT.

This clone was found many times. The V call is TRBV7-9, the J call TRBJ2-3, with D unclear. The CDR3 consists of 15 residues. CDR1 and CDR2 (germline): SEHNR, FQNEAQ (reference sequence). The V and J ends lost 0 bases and 6 bases respectively, with 13 bases between them. The CDR3 protein is CASSLALELTDTQYF. The CDR3 nucleotides are TGTGCCAGCAGCTTAGCGCTAGAACTGACGGATACGCAGTATTTT.

This clone was found a few times. The chain joins TRBV29-1 to TRBJ1-2; D perhaps matches TRBD1 (5 bases). V lost 2 bases and J lost 3, with 22 bases in between. Germline V gene data show CDR1 as SQVTM and CDR2 as ANQGSEA. This CDR3 spans 17 amino acids. CDR3 protein: CSVESFGSGYEDYGYTF. The CDR3 nucleotides read TGCAGCGTTGAATCCTTCGGGTCAGGGTATGAAGACTATGGCTACACCTTC.

The chain is built from TRBV18 and TRBJ2-1; D is possibly TRBD1 (5 bases). The germline V and J ends were trimmed by 1 base and 6 bases, with 19 bases remaining between them. There are 17 residues in the CDR3. CDR1 is KGHSH and CDR2 is LQKENI in the germline V gene. DNA for the CDR3: TGTGCCAGCTCACCACTCAAAGGACACCCCCGGGCCAATGAGCAGTTCTTC. It specifies CASSPLKGHPRANEQFF. Looking up the rest from reference TRBV18 and TRBJ2-1 gives the full variable domain: NAGVMQNPRHLVRRRGQEARLRCSPMKGHSHVYWYRQLPEEGLKFMVYLQKENIIDESGMPKERFSAEFPKEGPSILRIQQVVRGDSAAYFCASSPLKGHPRANEQFFGPGTRLTVL.

The V call is TRBV7-9, the J call TRBJ2-1, with 15 bases aligning to TRBD2. The ends lost 5 bases at V and 10 bases at J; junction bases unmatched: 9. This CDR3 spans 16 amino acids. The germline V gene encodes CDR1 SEHNR and CDR2 FQNEAQ (reference sequence). CDR3 sequence: CASSPGLAGGPEEQFF. DNA of the CDR3: TGTGCCAGCAGCCCCGGACTAGCGGGGGGGCCGGAGGAGCAGTTCTTC.

This clone was observed many times. This chain links TRBV6-4 with TRBJ2-3; TRBD1 aligns across 10 bases. CDR1 is MRHNA, CDR2 SNTAGT, per germline. Trimming at V came to 0 bases and at J to 4 bases, leaving 1 base not matched to a gene. The CDR3 spans 15 residues. The CDR3 region has the DNA TGTGCCAGCAGTGACTCCGGGACAGGGGCAGATACGCAGTATTTT. This codes for CASSDSGTGADTQYF.

V usage is TRBV30 and J usage is TRBJ1-5, with 7 bases identical to TRBD1. CDR3 size: 14 residues. The germline gives CDR1 GTSNPN, CDR2 SVGIG (reference sequence). V shed 0 bases and J 6 bases; nucleotides not matched to a gene: 5. CDR3 loop: CAWSVEQGFQPQHF. The CDR3 DNA follows: TGTGCCTGGAGTGTTGAACAGGGGTTTCAGCCCCAGCATTTT. The whole variable domain, filled in from reference TRBV30 and TRBJ1-5, reads SQTIHQWPATLVQPVGSPLSLECTVEGTSNPNLYWYRQAAGRGLQLLFYSVGIGQISSEVPQNLSASRPQDRQFILSSKKLLLSDSGFYLCAWSVEQGFQPQHFGDGTRLSIL.

This clone was counted only a few times. The chain recombines TRBV4-2 with TRBJ1-1, with TRBD1 matching 7 bases. The trim removed 1 base at V and 3 bases at J, leaving 8 bases unmatched. Germline V CDR1 and CDR2: LGHNA, YNFKEQ. The CDR3 is made up of 16 amino acids. CDR3 in DNA: TGTGCCAGCAGCCAAGTCCAGGGGGTATTGGACACTGAAGCTTTCTTT. Protein sequence: CASSQVQGVLDTEAFF.

The chain couples TRBV5-1 to TRBJ2-3; TRBD2 agrees at 8 bases. V trimming: 7 bases; J trimming: 3 bases; junction bases outside the gene matches: 13. The CDR3 covers 16 residues. Looked up from germline, CDR1 is SGHRS and CDR2 is YFSETQ. The CDR3 DNA reads as TGCGCCAGCTCCCCCGGGACTAGTCGAGAGACAGATACGCAGTATTTT. The encoded protein is CASSPGTSRETDTQYF.

The chain carries TRBV5-1 and TRBJ1-1, with 10 bases lining up with TRBD1. The CDR3 is 15 residues long. The J segment lost 4 bases and the V segment lost 6 bases, leaving 9 bases of the junction unmatched. Germline CDR1 and CDR2: SGHRS and YFSETQ. This CDR3 is CASTNRTGGITEAFF. The CDR3 DNA sequence: TGCGCCAGCACAAACCGGACAGGGGGGATCACTGAAGCTTTCTTT. The entire variable domain, with the rest obtained from reference TRBV5-1 and TRBJ1-1, is as follows: KAGVTQTPRYLIKTRGQQVTLSCSPISGHRSVSWYQQTPGQGLQFLFEYFSETQRNKGNFPGRFSGRQFSNSRSEMNVSTLELGDSALYLCASTNRTGGITEAFFGQGTRLTVV.

The J gene is TRBJ1-1, the V gene TRBV9; a weak D match, TRBD1 (5 bases). The CDR3 extends over 14 amino acids. The germline CDR1 and CDR2 sequences are SGDLS and YYNGEE. V was pared by 1 base and J by 4 bases, with 11 bases between. In DNA form, the CDR3 reads TGTGCCAGCAGCGTACGGGGGAGGGCCACTGAAGCTTTCTTT. It translates to CASSVRGRATEAFF.

This clone was detected only a few times. V gene TRBV6-5 combines with J gene TRBJ2-5; no definite D call. V was cut by 0 bases and J by 5 bases, with 10 bases left in between. There are 14 residues in the CDR3. CDR1 is MNHEY and CDR2 is SVGAGI in the germline V gene. The CDR3 is CASSYSIGVETQYF. The CDR3 nucleotides are TGTGCCAGCAGTTACTCGATTGGGGTGGAGACCCAGTACTTC.

This chain uses TRBV11-2 with TRBJ2-7; D is uncertain. Trimming cost V 2 bases and J 1 base, with 6 bases left between them. The CDR3 spans 13 residues. CDR1 and CDR2 (germline): SGHAT, FQNNGV. CDR3 bases: TGTGCCAGCAGCTTAACTGTATCCTACGAGCAGTACTTC. This sequence encodes CASSLTVSYEQYF. Combining the CDR3 with reference TRBV11-2 and TRBJ2-7 gives the whole variable domain EAGVAQSPRYKIIEKRQSVAFWCNPISGHATLYWYQQILGQGPKLLIQFQNNGVVDDSQLPKDRFSAERLKGVDSTLKIQPAKLEDSAVYLCASSLTVSYEQYFGPGTRLTVT.

The V gene is TRBV6-5, the J gene TRBJ2-3; no definite D call. V lost 5 bases to trimming and J lost 11 bases, with 17 bases between them. The CDR3 is 13 residues long. In germline, CDR1 is MNHEY, CDR2 SVGAGI. The CDR3: CASSRPAPGEQYF. CDR3 nucleotide sequence: TGTGCCAGCAGTCGCCCGGCCCCCGGTGAGCAGTATTTT.

This chain connects TRBV7-8 to TRBJ2-7; 11 nucleotides match TRBD1. CDR1 and CDR2 from the germline V gene are SGHVS and FQNEAQ. The V gene end was trimmed by 6 bases and the J gene end by 6 bases; junction bases not matched to a gene: 4. This CDR3 comprises 13 residues. The CDR3 sequence is CASRGQGAREQYF. CDR3 DNA: TGTGCCAGCAGAGGACAGGGGGCTCGCGAGCAGTACTTC.

The chain employs TRBV4-3 and TRBJ2-7; 7 nucleotides line up with TRBD1. J was trimmed by 2 bases and V by 4 bases; bases with no gene match: 8. The CDR3 runs to 15 residues. The V gene's germline CDR1 is LGHNA and CDR2 YSLEER. The CDR3 DNA is TGCGCCAGCAGCCTCTACAGGGGAGCCGCCTACGAGCAGTACTTC. Protein: CASSLYRGAAYEQYF.

This chain connects TRBV15 to TRBJ2-1; 7 bases align to TRBD2. The CDR3 has 20 residues. V lost 1 base, J lost 0 bases, and 15 bases stayed unmatched. Looked up from germline, CDR1 is LNHNV and CDR2 is YYDKDF (reference sequence). The CDR3 sequence: CATSRGKGDYPSYSYNEQFF. Written as DNA, the CDR3 is TGTGCCACCAGCAGAGGCAAAGGGGACTACCCTTCCTACTCCTACAATGAGCAGTTCTTC.

The chain employs TRBV6-1 and TRBJ1-2; D not certain. Germline CDR1 MNHNS, CDR2 SASEGT. The CDR3 has 16 residues. The V end lost 1 base, the J end lost 4 bases, and 16 bases lay between the germline ends. The CDR3: CASSEVHIVSGYGYTF. The CDR3 DNA follows: TGTGCCAGCAGTGAAGTACACATCGTATCTGGCTATGGCTACACCTTC.

The chain couples TRBV25-1 to TRBJ2-1; D unclear. The germline V and J ends were trimmed by 4 bases and 7 bases, with 8 bases remaining between them. The germline CDR1 and CDR2 sequences are MGHDK and SYGVNS. This CDR3 region has 12 residues. The CDR3 region has the DNA TGTGCCAGCAGTGTGGGTATAAATGAGCAGTTCTTC. It specifies CASSVGINEQFF.

The rearrangement joins TRBV29-1 to TRBJ1-2; D gene ambiguous. Germline V gives CDR1 SQVTM, CDR2 ANQGSEA. The CDR3 sequence is 12 residues long. V lost 6 bases and J 4 bases, leaving 12 bases between the germline ends. CDR3 residues: CSVVQQIYGYTF. For the CDR3, the DNA is TGCAGCGTAGTACAGCAGATCTATGGCTACACCTTC. Full variable domain (remainder filled in from reference TRBV29-1 and TRBJ1-2): SAVISQKPSRDICQRGTSLTIQCQVDSQVTMMFWYRQQPGQSLTLIATANQGSEATYESGFVIDKFPISRPNLTFSTLTVSNMSPEDSSIYLCSVVQQIYGYTFGSGTRLTVV.

The sample holds a few counts of this clone. The chain has TRBV7-3 and TRBJ1-2; unclear D gene. CDR1 is SGHTA and CDR2 is FQGTGA in the germline V gene. V gave up 3 bases and J gave up 2 bases, with 13 bases separating them. The length of the CDR3 is 15 residues. As DNA, the CDR3 is TGTGCCAGCAGCTTCAAAAACACGGACAACTATGGCTACACCTTC. This codes for CASSFKNTDNYGYTF.

The V and J genes are TRBV15 and TRBJ2-6, with D uncertain. Looked up from germline, CDR1 is LNHNV and CDR2 is YYDKDF (reference sequence). The CDR3 is 16 amino acids. Between the trimmed V and J ends, which lost 1 base and 0 bases, there was a span of 7 bases. The DNA for the CDR3 is TGTGCCACCAGCAGAGGAGAGGACTCTGGGGCCAACGTCCTGACTTTC. This sequence encodes CATSRGEDSGANVLTF.

This clone turned up a few times. The chain links TRBV29-1 to TRBJ1-6; no clear D gene. Between the trimmed V and J ends, which lost 5 bases and 14 bases, there was a span of 16 bases. Per the germline V gene, CDR1 is SQVTM and CDR2 is ANQGSEA. This CDR3 comprises 12 residues. This chain's CDR3 is CSVRSVSRTLHF. The CDR3, as DNA: TGCAGCGTTCGAAGCGTATCAAGGACCCTCCACTTT.

The chain joins TRBV2 to TRBJ1-3; possible D gene TRBD1, 6 bases. This CDR3 is built from 15 residues. The V end was cut by 6 bases, the J end by 0 bases, with 12 bases between. Germline V gives CDR1 SNHLY, CDR2 FYNNEI. The CDR3 here is CASRLRGDSGNTIYF. The CDR3 region has the DNA TGTGCCAGCAGGCTCAGGGGAGACTCTGGAAACACCATATATTTT.

This chain connects TRBV5-1 to TRBJ2-5; TRBD1 aligns across 11 bases. The germline gives CDR1 SGHRS, CDR2 YFSETQ. With V trimmed by 7 bases and J by 5 bases, 7 bases remained unmatched. This CDR3 is 14 amino acids long. CDR3 residues: CASRGQGAGETQYF. The DNA of the CDR3 is TGCGCCAGCCGAGGACAGGGGGCGGGCGAGACCCAGTACTTC.

The rearrangement joins TRBV11-2 to TRBJ1-2; D ambiguous. With 5 bases removed from V and 6 bases from J, the gap between germline ends came to 13 bases. The CDR3 is 13 amino acids. The germline V gene has CDR1 SGHAT and CDR2 FQNNGV. CDR3 protein: CASSLIQQDGYTF. CDR3 nucleotides: TGTGCCAGCAGCCTCATCCAGCAGGATGGCTACACCTTC.